This T cell receptor beta chain comes out of a study of early stage breast cancer tumors. The study's findings and limits: Blood repertoires resembled normal breast more than tumor.

Measured with immunoSEQ multiplex PCR; TCRdb has only the in-frame clones, and not every one. The sample records tens of thousands of clones, about three quarters being singletons. This clone appeared a few times. What it binds is not known. This CDR3 has 14 amino acids. Germline V gene lookup returns CDR1 SGHTS and CDR2 YDEGEE. Trimming shortened V by 0 bases and J by 4 bases, and 9 bases separated the two germline ends. The sequence was obtained from a person in their fifties or sixties with breast cancer. The chain is built from TRBV5-8 and TRBJ2-3, with D tentatively TRBD2 (5 bases). The sequenced sample was blood. The CDR3 nucleotides read TGTGCCAGCAGCTTGGGGGGAGAGGCAGATACGCAGTATTTT. Translation: CASSLGGEADTQYF.